This is a list of T cell receptor beta chains from one sample in a study of vaccination and CD4 T cells after COVID-19. These receptors are not linked to any known antigen. TCRdb called the PCR reads again in MiXCR, with one record for every CDR3 protein. The sample has more than 10,000 distinct CDR3 sequences, roughly 30% seen once. The sequences come from CD4+ T cells from blood, cultured in vitro, collected after SARS-CoV-2 vaccination. The receptors shown here come from a human donor who had recovered from COVID-19. CDR3s include the opening cysteine and the closing phenylalanine or tryptophan. D genes are given only for firm matches.

v_gene,j_gene,d_gene,CDR3aa
TRBV7-2,TRBJ2-5,TRBD2,CASSRTREEQTQYF
TRBV7-9,TRBJ2-5,NA,CASSLLSVEGETQYF
TRBV29-1,TRBJ2-7,NA,CSVVRGTYEQYF
TRBV4-3,TRBJ2-7,NA,CASSRKGIGSYEQYF
TRBV6-1,TRBJ2-2,TRBD1,CASTDRDRGSGELFF
TRBV7-9,TRBJ2-4,NA,CASTGGGQPLNIQYF
TRBV6-1,TRBJ1-3,NA,CASTGWESGNTIYF
TRBV5-5,TRBJ1-1,NA,CASSSRWELNTEAFF
TRBV20-1,TRBJ2-3,TRBD2,CSARDHGLAHYTDTQYF
TRBV6-1,TRBJ1-3,NA,CASRGLAGNTIYF
TRBV28,TRBJ2-2,TRBD2,CASSPGTSGRRTGELFF
TRBV7-3,TRBJ2-2,NA,CASSLGASTGELFF
TRBV20-1,TRBJ1-1,NA,CSASAGRIMNTEAFF
TRBV18,TRBJ2-3,NA,CASSPLPAGSTDTQYF
TRBV12-3/TRBV12-4,TRBJ2-3,TRBD1,CASSPWQGADTQYF
TRBV19,TRBJ1-1,NA,CVSSIHSEAFF
TRBV28,TRBJ2-1,TRBD2,CASSLAGVAYNEQFF
TRBV5-6,TRBJ1-5,NA,CASSLGYGSNQPQHF
TRBV19,TRBJ1-2,TRBD1,CASTLDRADGYTF
TRBV24-1,TRBJ1-2,TRBD1,CATSVGTGSYTF
TRBV7-8,TRBJ2-3,NA,CASSARTAKLTDTQYF
TRBV11-1,TRBJ2-7,TRBD1,CASSPRFWDRTYEQYF
TRBV5-1,TRBJ2-1,NA,CASSVQKRAYNEQFF
TRBV10-3,TRBJ2-2,NA,CAQRGGDTGELFF
TRBV2,TRBJ2-2,TRBD1,CASTADRRTGELFF
TRBV6-1,TRBJ2-7,TRBD1,CASSGLTPGQSYEQYF
TRBV30,TRBJ2-2,NA,CAWSAGNTGELFF
TRBV6-1,TRBJ2-3,NA,CASSAQGLRTDTQYF
TRBV6-1,TRBJ1-5,NA,CASSAPAWGGNQPQHF
TRBV20-1,TRBJ2-3,NA,CSASGIDTQYF
TRBV19,TRBJ1-5,NA,CASSSTGFPNQPQHF